This TCR beta chain was sequenced for a study of post-analysis software for immune sequencing data. Note on this clonotype: What it binds is not known.

Prepared TCR beta cDNA libraries contained unique molecular identifiers. MiXCR, run by TCRdb on the PCR reads, gives a single entry per CDR3 protein. The sample carries some 260,000 distinct CDR3 sequences, approximately 34% recorded once. Whole-study results and caveats: A significant reduction in normalized Chao1 diversity was observed in multiple sclerosis patients versus controls. Controls had lower frequencies than patients of roughly five TRBV segments, which included TRBV5-6, TRBV5-1 and TRBV20-1. Same-batch samples co-clustered strongly by F measure.

The germline V gene has CDR1 SNHLY and CDR2 FYNNEI. The CDR3 runs to 12 residues. This chain uses TRBV2 with TRBJ2-7, with D tentatively TRBD1 (6 bases). The closer fit of TRBJ2-5 to the DNA end suggests the J call may be wrong. The sample was blood. The sequence derives from a girl under 18 with multiple sclerosis. This CDR3 reads CASISRGETQYF. Here the CDR3 DNA reads TGTGCCAGCATCTCCAGGGGAGAGACCCAGTACTTC.